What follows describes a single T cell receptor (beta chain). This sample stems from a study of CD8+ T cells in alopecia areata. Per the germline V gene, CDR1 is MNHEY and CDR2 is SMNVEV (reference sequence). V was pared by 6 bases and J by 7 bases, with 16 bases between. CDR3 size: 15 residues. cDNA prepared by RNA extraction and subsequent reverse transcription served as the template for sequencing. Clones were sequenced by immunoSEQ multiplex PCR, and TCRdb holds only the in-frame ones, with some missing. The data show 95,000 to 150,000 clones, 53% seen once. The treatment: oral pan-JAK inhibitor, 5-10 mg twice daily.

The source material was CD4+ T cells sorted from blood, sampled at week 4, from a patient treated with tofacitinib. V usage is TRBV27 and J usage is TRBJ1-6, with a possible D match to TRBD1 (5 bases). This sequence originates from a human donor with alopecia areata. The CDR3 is CASSPIGTVNSPLHF. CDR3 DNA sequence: TGTGCCAGCAGCCCCATCGGGACTGTAAATTCACCCCTCCACTTT.